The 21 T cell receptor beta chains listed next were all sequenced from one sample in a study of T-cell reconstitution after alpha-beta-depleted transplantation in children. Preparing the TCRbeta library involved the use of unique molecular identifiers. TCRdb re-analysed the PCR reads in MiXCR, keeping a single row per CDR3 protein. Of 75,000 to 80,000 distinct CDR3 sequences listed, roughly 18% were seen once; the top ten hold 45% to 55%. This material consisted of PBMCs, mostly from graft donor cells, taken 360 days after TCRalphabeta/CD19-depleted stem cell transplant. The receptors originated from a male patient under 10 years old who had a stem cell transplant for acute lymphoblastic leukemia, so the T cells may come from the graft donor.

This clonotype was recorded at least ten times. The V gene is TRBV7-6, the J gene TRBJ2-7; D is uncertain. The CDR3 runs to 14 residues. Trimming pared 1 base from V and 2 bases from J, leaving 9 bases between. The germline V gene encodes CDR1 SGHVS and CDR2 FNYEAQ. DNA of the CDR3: TGTGCCAGCAGCTTAGGGACGGTTACCTACGAGCAGTACTTC. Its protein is CASSLGTVTYEQYF.

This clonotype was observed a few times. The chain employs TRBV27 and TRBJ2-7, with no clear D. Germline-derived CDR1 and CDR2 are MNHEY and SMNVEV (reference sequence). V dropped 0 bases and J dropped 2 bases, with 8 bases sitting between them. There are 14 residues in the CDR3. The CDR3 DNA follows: TGTGCCAGCAGTTTATCGTACGGAGCCTACGAGCAGTACTTC. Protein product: CASSLSYGAYEQYF.

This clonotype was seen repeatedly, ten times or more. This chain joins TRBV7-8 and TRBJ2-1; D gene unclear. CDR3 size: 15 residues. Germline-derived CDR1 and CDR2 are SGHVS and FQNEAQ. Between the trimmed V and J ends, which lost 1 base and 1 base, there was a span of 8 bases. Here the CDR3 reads CASSLGWLSYNEQFF. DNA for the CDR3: TGTGCCAGCAGCTTAGGATGGTTGTCCTACAATGAGCAGTTCTTC.

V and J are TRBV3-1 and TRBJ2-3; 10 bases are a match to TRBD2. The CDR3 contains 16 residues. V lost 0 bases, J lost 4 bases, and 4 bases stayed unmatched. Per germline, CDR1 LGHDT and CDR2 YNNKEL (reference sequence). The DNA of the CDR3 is TGTGCCAGCAGCCAAGATAGCGGGAGGTCAGCAGATACGCAGTATTTT. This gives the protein CASSQDSGRSADTQYF.

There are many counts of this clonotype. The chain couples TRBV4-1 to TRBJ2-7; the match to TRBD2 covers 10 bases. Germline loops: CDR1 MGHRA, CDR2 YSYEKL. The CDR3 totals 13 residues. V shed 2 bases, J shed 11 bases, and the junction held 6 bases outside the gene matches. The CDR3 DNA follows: TGCGCCAGCAGCCAAAGTCTAGCGGGAGAAAAGTACTTC. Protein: CASSQSLAGEKYF.

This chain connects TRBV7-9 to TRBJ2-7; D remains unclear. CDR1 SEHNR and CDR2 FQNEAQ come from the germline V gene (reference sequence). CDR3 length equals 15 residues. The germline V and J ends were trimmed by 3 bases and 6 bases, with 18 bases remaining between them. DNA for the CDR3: TGTGCCAGCAGCTTTAATGGGCAAACGAGGAGCGAGCAGTACTTC. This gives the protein CASSFNGQTRSEQYF.

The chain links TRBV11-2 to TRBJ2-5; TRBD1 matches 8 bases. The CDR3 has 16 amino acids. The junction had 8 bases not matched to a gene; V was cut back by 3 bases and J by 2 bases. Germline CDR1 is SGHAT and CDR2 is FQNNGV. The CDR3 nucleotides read TGTGCCAGCAGCTTCGGCCTTGACAGGGGTCAAGAGACCCAGTACTTC. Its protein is CASSFGLDRGQETQYF.

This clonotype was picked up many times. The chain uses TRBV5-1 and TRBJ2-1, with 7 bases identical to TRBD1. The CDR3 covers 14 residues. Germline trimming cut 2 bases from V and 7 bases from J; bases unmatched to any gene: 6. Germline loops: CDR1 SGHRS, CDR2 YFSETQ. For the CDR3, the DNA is TGCGCCAGCAGCTTTAAGGGACAGCTTAATGAGCAGTTCTTC. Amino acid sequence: CASSFKGQLNEQFF. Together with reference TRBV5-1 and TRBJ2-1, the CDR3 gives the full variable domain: KAGVTQTPRYLIKTRGQQVTLSCSPISGHRSVSWYQQTPGQGLQFLFEYFSETQRNKGNFPGRFSGRQFSNSRSEMNVSTLELGDSALYLCASSFKGQLNEQFFGPGTRLTVL.

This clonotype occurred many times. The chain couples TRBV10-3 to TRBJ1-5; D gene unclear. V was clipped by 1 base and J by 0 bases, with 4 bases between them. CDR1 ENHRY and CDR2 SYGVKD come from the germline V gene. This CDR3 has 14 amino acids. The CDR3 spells CAISELLSNQPQHF. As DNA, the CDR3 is TGTGCCATCAGTGAGTTGCTTAGCAATCAGCCCCAGCATTTT.

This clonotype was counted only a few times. The CDR3 loop is CASSLTLGQELFF. CDR3 coding DNA: TGTGCCAGCAGCTTAACCTTGGGACAGGAGCTGTTTTTT. The chain employs TRBV5-5 and TRBJ2-2; possibly TRBD1 for D (6 bases). V was cut by 2 bases and J by 10 bases, with 12 bases left in between. Germline V CDR1 and CDR2: SGHKS, YYEKEE (reference sequence). CDR3 length: 13 amino acids.

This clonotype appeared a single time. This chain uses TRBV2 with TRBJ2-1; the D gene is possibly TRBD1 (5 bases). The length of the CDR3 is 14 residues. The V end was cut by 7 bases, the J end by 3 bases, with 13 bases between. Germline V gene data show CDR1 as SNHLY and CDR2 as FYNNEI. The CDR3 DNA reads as TGTGCCAGCATTGCTGGACAATTCTACAATGAGCAGTTCTTC. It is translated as CASIAGQFYNEQFF.

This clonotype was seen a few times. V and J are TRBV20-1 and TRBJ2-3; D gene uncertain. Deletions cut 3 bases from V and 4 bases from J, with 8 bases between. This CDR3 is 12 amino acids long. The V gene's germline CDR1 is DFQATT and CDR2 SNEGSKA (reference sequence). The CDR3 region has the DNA TGCAGTGCTAGGGATTTCCCAGATACGCAGTATTTT. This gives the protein CSARDFPDTQYF.

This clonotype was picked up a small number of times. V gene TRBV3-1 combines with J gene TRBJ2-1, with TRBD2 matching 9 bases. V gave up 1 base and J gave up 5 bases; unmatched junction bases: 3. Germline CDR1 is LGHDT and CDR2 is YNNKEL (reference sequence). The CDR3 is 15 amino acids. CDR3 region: CASSQGGGRDNEQFF. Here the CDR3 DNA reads TGTGCCAGCAGCCAAGGTGGCGGGAGGGACAATGAGCAGTTCTTC.

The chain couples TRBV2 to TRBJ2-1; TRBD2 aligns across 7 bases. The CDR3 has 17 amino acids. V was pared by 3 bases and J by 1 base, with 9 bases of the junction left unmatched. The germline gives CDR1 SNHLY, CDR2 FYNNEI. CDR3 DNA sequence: TGTGCCAGCAGTGACCCCTGGACTAGAAGGTCCTACAATGAGCAGTTCTTC. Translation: CASSDPWTRRSYNEQFF.

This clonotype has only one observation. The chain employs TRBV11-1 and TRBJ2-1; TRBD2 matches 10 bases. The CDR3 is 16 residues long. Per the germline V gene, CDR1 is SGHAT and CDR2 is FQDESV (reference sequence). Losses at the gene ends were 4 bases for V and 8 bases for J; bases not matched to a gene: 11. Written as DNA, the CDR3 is TGTGCCAGCAGCTATACAAGCGGGAGGGCCTTTGATGAGCAGTTCTTC. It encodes CASSYTSGRAFDEQFF.

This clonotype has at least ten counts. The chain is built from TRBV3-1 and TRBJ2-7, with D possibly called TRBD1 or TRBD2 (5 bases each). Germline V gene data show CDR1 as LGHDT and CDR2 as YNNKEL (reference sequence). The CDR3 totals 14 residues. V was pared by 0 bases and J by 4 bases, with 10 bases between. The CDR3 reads CASSQDWGSYEQYF. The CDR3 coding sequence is TGTGCCAGCAGCCAAGATTGGGGGAGTTACGAGCAGTACTTC.

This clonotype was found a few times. CDR3 coding DNA: TGCGCCAGCAGCTTATCGGGACAGGGGAACATTCAGTACTTC. As protein: CASSLSGQGNIQYF. The V and J genes are TRBV5-1 and TRBJ2-4; 10 bases map to TRBD1. V lost 2 bases to trimming and J lost 7 bases; unmatched junction nucleotides: 3. The CDR3 has 14 amino acids. Germline CDR1 and CDR2: SGHRS and YFSETQ.

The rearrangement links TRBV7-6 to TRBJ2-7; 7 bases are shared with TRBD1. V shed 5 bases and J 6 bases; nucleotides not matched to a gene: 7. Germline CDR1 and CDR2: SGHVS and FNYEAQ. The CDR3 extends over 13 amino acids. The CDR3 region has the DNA TGTGCCAGCAGCATTAATAGGGACAGCGAGCAGTACTTC. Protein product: CASSINRDSEQYF.

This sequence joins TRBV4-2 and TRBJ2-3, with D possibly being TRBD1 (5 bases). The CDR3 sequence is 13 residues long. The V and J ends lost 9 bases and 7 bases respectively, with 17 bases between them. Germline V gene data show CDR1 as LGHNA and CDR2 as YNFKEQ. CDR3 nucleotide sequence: TGTGCCAGGGGCCTGGGGCTCCCCAATACGCAGTATTTT. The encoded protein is CARGLGLPNTQYF.

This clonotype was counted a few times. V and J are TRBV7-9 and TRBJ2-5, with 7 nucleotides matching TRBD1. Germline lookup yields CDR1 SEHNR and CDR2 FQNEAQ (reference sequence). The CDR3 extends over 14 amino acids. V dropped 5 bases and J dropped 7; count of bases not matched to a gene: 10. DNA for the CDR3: TGTGCCAGCAGCACCCGGGACAGTTCTTGGACCCAGTACTTC. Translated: CASSTRDSSWTQYF.

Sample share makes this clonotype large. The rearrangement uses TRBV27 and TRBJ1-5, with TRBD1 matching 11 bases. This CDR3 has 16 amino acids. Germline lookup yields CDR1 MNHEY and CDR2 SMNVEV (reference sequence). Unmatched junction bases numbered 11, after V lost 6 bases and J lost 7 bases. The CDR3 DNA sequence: TGTGCCAGCAGGACCTTGGCCGGGACAGGGGGACAGCCCCAGCATTTT. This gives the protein CASRTLAGTGGQPQHF.